This T cell receptor (beta chain) was found in a study of blood T cell repertoires in COVID-19. Overall study: COVID-19 samples collected from the United States, Italy and Spain covered acute and convalescent phases.

Original data processing: Cell counts per sample came from amplifying reference gene primers. Measured with immunoSEQ multiplex PCR; TCRdb has only the in-frame clones, and not every one. V, J and clone size derive from that table, while D and trimming were established from the DNA sequence. The repertoire includes just over 300,000 clones, 85% to 90% of them detected once, and roughly 4.5% sits in the top ten. Germline V gene data show CDR1 as SNHLY and CDR2 as FYNNEI. CDR3 length equals 15 residues. V gave up 2 bases and J gave up 7 bases; unmatched junction bases: 3. Allocation to cohorts depended on clinical history reported by the participants. Only one count was recorded for this clone.

The sequenced sample consisted of PBMCs or T cells enriched from blood (not recorded which). This TCR was recovered from a man aged 30-40 years who had recovered from COVID-19. V and J are TRBV2 and TRBJ1-6; TRBD1 agrees at 9 bases. CDR3 nucleotide sequence: TGTGCCAGCAGTGAAAACAGGGGGCACAATTCACCCCTCCACTTT. Protein: CASSENRGHNSPLHF.